These 21 T cell receptor beta chains originate from one sample sequenced in a study of blood T cell repertoires in COVID-19. The repertoire was sequenced with immunoSEQ multiplex PCR; TCRdb's copy has only in-frame clones and lacks some. The sample carries fewer than 300,000 clones, about 76% recorded once. Sequencing was done on a sample of peripheral blood. These receptors came from a woman aged 55-69 years with active or convalescent COVID-19.

This chain connects TRBV6-5 to TRBJ2-7, with unresolved D. This CDR3 region has 13 residues. The germline CDR1 and CDR2 sequences are MNHEY and SVGAGI. Trimming stripped 5 bases from V and 11 bases from J, with 19 bases between. CDR3 sequence reads: CASSPPAPRREYF. The CDR3 nucleotides are TGTGCCAGCAGTCCCCCGGCGCCTAGACGCGAGTACTTC.

This chain connects TRBV6-2 or TRBV6-3 to TRBJ2-7; D is possibly TRBD1 (5 bases). The CDR3 loop spans 19 amino acids. V lost 2 bases, J lost 2 bases, and 25 bases lay in between. Germline CDR1 MNHEY, CDR2 SVGEGT. The DNA of the CDR3 is TGTGCCAGCAGTTACAATAGTGGGGCCTGGCGCGCAGGAGCCTACGAGCAGTACTTC. Protein sequence: CASSYNSGAWRAGAYEQYF.

J is TRBJ2-3 and V is TRBV18; weak D call: TRBD1 (6 bases). Trimming cost V 0 bases and J 0 bases, with 22 bases left between them. CDR3 length: 20 amino acids. Germline CDR1 KGHSH, CDR2 LQKENI. This chain's CDR3 is CASSPPTGLTYGVSTDTQYF. The DNA of the CDR3 is TGTGCCAGCTCACCACCGACAGGCCTTACTTACGGGGTTAGCACAGATACGCAGTATTTT.

The V gene is TRBV6-5, the J gene TRBJ1-3, with D uncertain. This CDR3 has 13 residues. Germline assignment: CDR1 MNHEY and CDR2 SVGAGI. The V and J ends lost 10 bases and 0 bases respectively, with 10 bases between them. CDR3 region: CATGRGSGNTIYF. The DNA of the CDR3 is TGTGCCACAGGACGGGGCTCTGGAAACACCATATATTTT.

This sequence joins TRBV6-6 and TRBJ2-5, with D possibly matching TRBD2 (7 bases). The CDR3 totals 15 residues. Germline CDR1 and CDR2: MNHNY and SVGAGI (reference sequence). Trimming took off 6 bases at V and 1 base at J, with 15 bases between the two ends. The CDR3 is CASRYHGGPQETQYF. In DNA, the CDR3 is TGTGCCAGCAGGTACCACGGGGGGCCCCAAGAGACCCAGTACTTC.

The chain uses TRBV7-2 and TRBJ2-2; 10 nucleotides line up with TRBD2. In germline, CDR1 is SGHTA, CDR2 FQGNSA. The CDR3 contains 18 residues. V was clipped by 0 bases and J by 6 bases; unmatched bases: 10. CDR3 residues: CASSLARAGGPPPGELFF. CDR3 DNA: TGTGCCAGCAGCTTAGCTCGAGCGGGGGGGCCCCCCCCCGGGGAGCTGTTTTTT.

This clone was seen a single time. Here the CDR3 DNA reads TGTGCCAGCGCTCTAGACAGCAACTATGGCTACACCTTC. Its protein product is CASALDSNYGYTF. The chain uses TRBV12-3 or TRBV12-4 and TRBJ1-2, with a weak D call TRBD1 (5 bases). The CDR3 sequence is 13 residues long. V lost 8 bases and J lost 2, with 12 bases in between.

J is TRBJ1-1 and V is TRBV6-5; D gene ambiguous. This CDR3 has 14 amino acids. Germline loops: CDR1 MNHEY, CDR2 SVGAGI. V was clipped by 2 bases and J by 6 bases, with 13 bases between them. This CDR3 reads CASSYGERRAEAFF. DNA of the CDR3: TGTGCCAGCAGTTACGGAGAGCGGAGGGCTGAAGCTTTCTTT.

In its sample, this clone was seen a few times. CDR3 loop: CASSGLANYEQYF. For the CDR3, the DNA is TGTGCCAGCAGTGGACTAGCGAACTACGAGCAGTACTTC. The V and J genes are TRBV6-2 or TRBV6-3 and TRBJ2-7, with TRBD2 matching 9 bases. After removal of 5 bases from V and 3 bases from J, the junction contained 2 bases not matched to a gene. Germline V gene lookup returns CDR1 MNHEY and CDR2 SVGEGT. CDR3 length equals 13 residues.

This chain's CDR3 is CASSGGTSGAHEQYF. DNA for the CDR3: TGCGCCAGCAGCGGCGGGACTAGCGGGGCTCACGAGCAGTACTTC. The chain joins TRBV5-1 to TRBJ2-7; 13 positions match TRBD2. The CDR3 runs to 15 residues. With V trimmed by 4 bases and J by 5 bases, 6 bases remained unmatched. Germline values: CDR1 SGHRS, CDR2 YFSETQ.

This chain connects TRBV6-5 to TRBJ1-5; TRBD1 agrees at 8 bases. This CDR3 region has 14 residues. J lost 0 bases, V lost 8 bases, and 3 bases had no gene match. The germline CDR1 and CDR2 sequences are MNHEY and SVGAGI. As DNA, the CDR3 is TGTGCCAGCGGACAGGGACATAGCAATCAGCCCCAGCATTTT. Its protein product is CASGQGHSNQPQHF.

The chain recombines TRBV10-3 with TRBJ2-3; 16 positions match TRBD2. This CDR3 spans 21 amino acids. CDR1 is ENHRY and CDR2 is SYGVKD in the germline V gene. J was trimmed by 3 bases and V by 7 bases; bases with no gene match: 19. The CDR3 sequence: CAITNSPGTSGGAFPTDTQYF. The CDR3 coding sequence is TGTGCCATCACAAACAGCCCCGGGACTAGCGGGGGGGCTTTCCCGACAGATACGCAGTATTTT.

The chain couples TRBV14 to TRBJ2-4, with 7 bases lining up with TRBD2. V dropped 4 bases and J dropped 8; count of bases not matched to a gene: 8. This CDR3 region has 14 residues. Germline CDR1 and CDR2: SGHDN and FVKESK. The CDR3 DNA sequence: TGTGCCAGCAGCCCGTCTAGCGGCAGGGACATTCAGTACTTC. Amino acid sequence: CASSPSSGRDIQYF.

CDR3: CAWSFEGAGGYTF. In DNA form, the CDR3 reads TGTGCCTGGAGTTTCGAGGGGGCTGGTGGCTACACCTTC. This chain uses TRBV30 with TRBJ1-2; TRBD1 matches at 7 bases. After removal of 2 bases from V and 7 bases from J, the junction contained 7 bases not matched to a gene. CDR3 length: 13 residues. Germline CDR1 and CDR2: GTSNPN and SVGIG (reference sequence).

The sample holds a few counts of this clone. This chain joins TRBV6-4 and TRBJ1-3; TRBD1 aligns across 9 bases. The germline CDR1 and CDR2 sequences are MRHNA and SNTAGT. The J segment lost 4 bases and the V segment lost 6 bases, leaving 16 bases of the junction unmatched. This CDR3 has 18 amino acids. This chain's CDR3 is CASRFLDRGISSGNTIYF. The CDR3 region has the DNA TGTGCCAGCAGATTTCTGGACAGGGGTATTTCGTCGGGAAACACCATATATTTT.

The V gene is TRBV7-9, the J gene TRBJ1-1; the D gene is possibly TRBD1 (5 bases). V gave up 4 bases and J gave up 4 bases, with 22 bases separating them. From germline, CDR1 is SEHNR and CDR2 FQNEAQ (reference sequence). The CDR3 has 17 residues. The CDR3 here is CASSSPEQVRPITEAFF. In DNA, the CDR3 is TGTGCCAGCAGCTCCCCCGAACAGGTCAGACCAATCACTGAAGCTTTCTTT.

The V and J genes are TRBV5-5 and TRBJ1-2; 7 nucleotides match TRBD1. CDR3 size: 14 residues. After removal of 4 bases from V and 4 bases from J, the junction contained 7 bases not matched to a gene. The germline V gene encodes CDR1 SGHKS and CDR2 YYEKEE (reference sequence). The DNA for the CDR3 is TGTGCCAGCAGCCCACCGGGACAGCCCTATGGCTACACCTTC. Amino acid sequence: CASSPPGQPYGYTF.

V is TRBV25-1 and J is TRBJ2-7; no reliable D call. CDR1 MGHDK and CDR2 SYGVNS come from the germline V gene. This CDR3 contains 16 residues. Trimming took 6 bases from V and 2 from J, leaving 20 bases between them. Here the CDR3 DNA reads TGTGCCAGCAGCTCCGATGCAGGTTCAGGCACCTACGAGCAGTACTTC. Its protein product is CASSSDAGSGTYEQYF.

V usage is TRBV19 and J usage is TRBJ1-1, with D tentatively TRBD1 (5 bases). V was pared by 4 bases and J by 2 bases, with 14 bases between. Germline CDR1 and CDR2: LNHDA and SQIVND (reference sequence). The CDR3 length is 15 residues. CDR3 sequence: CASSNSPGTNTEAFF. The DNA for the CDR3 is TGTGCCAGTAGTAACTCTCCAGGGACTAACACTGAAGCTTTCTTT.

The chain carries TRBV6-5 and TRBJ2-5, with 7 positions matching TRBD1. This CDR3 region has 13 residues. V shed 6 bases and J 4 bases; nucleotides not matched to a gene: 5. The germline CDR1 and CDR2 sequences are MNHEY and SVGAGI. Here the CDR3 reads CASSSPGGETQYF. The CDR3 DNA follows: TGTGCCAGCAGCTCTCCAGGGGGAGAGACCCAGTACTTC.

The chain joins TRBV4-3 to TRBJ1-1, with D perhaps matching TRBD1 (5 bases). CDR1 is LGHNA, CDR2 YSLEER, per germline. Trimming left V 6 bases short and J 11 bases short, with 19 bases between. The CDR3 is 13 residues long. The CDR3 bases are TGCGCCAGCAGACTCGTGGGGGGGAGGCCGGCTTTCTTT. It translates to CASRLVGGRPAFF.